This TCR beta chain was identified during a study of blood T cell repertoires in COVID-19. Study as a whole: Acute and convalescent COVID-19 specimens originated in the United States, Italy and Spain.

Participants spanned ages about 18 to 90 years and resided in 20 to 30 US areas. Which cohort a participant joined came from the clinical history participants gave. Symptom resolution, clearance, or two negative PCRs marked the recovered donors of Cohort 3. Germline V lookup: CDR1 MNHEY, CDR2 SVGAGI. V was trimmed by 8 bases and J by 4 bases, leaving 15 bases between them. CDR3 size: 13 residues. Some clones are missing from TCRdb's copy, which holds only in-frame ones; the method was immunoSEQ multiplex PCR. This sample has roughly 170,000 clones, with about 84% found just once. This sequence joins TRBV6-5 and TRBJ2-7; D uncertain. This receptor was obtained from a middle-aged man who had recovered from COVID-19. Sequencing was performed on PBMCs or T cells enriched from blood (not recorded which). CDR3 sequence reads: CASQYGESYEQYF. CDR3 coding DNA: TGTGCCAGCCAATATGGAGAGTCTTACGAGCAGTACTTC.